This record looks at one T cell receptor beta chain sequence and its context. The target of this receptor is not known. There are no base qualities to consult, and no much larger clone falls within one base. TCRbeta CDR3 regions were amplified from genomic DNA by means of the immunoSEQ Assay, a bias-controlled multiplex PCR. From the authors' description of their analysis: The number of nucleated cells in each sample was estimated by amplification of reference gene primers within the assay. To quantify the absolute abundance of each unique TCRbeta CDR3 rearrangement, sequence reads were collapsed and filtered. Productive Simpson clonality was computed per sample as the square root of Simpson's diversity index over productive rearrangements. The table was pulled from immuneACCESS by TCRdb, which kept in-frame rearrangements only. Such tables lose some clones; where checked, under half of the loss comes from unresolved V genes, and the rest has no known cause. V, J and clone size derive from that table, while D and trimming were established from the DNA sequence. The sample data list 200,000 to 250,000 clones, and approximately 83% of these were observed just once. The biggest ten clones account for over 1% of the sample.

One collaborating source in Seattle enrolled patients during active infection and followed them longitudinally through the course of disease. Collaborating institutions collected whole blood in K2EDTA tubes following their own protocols. For TCRbeta analysis, collaborators shipped samples as frozen whole blood, isolated PBMCs, or DNA extracted from either of those sample types. The sample comes from a study of blood T cell repertoires in COVID-19 (dated by TCRdb to about 2020). For context, the study as a whole: Samples from collaborators originated in the United States, Italy and Spain and spanned both the acute and convalescent phases of COVID-19. The repertoires were made available in a free public database intended to serve as a resource for research on the immune response to SARS-CoV-2. Deeply sampled blood TCRbeta repertoires from subjects exposed to, actively infected with, or recovered from COVID-19 were included in the dataset. Samples came from the ongoing ImmuneRACE study (first 160 participants) plus 1,254 subjects from 6 global collaborators. Nearly every sample came with metadata listing a de-identified subject ID, COVID-19 status, age in years and sex. The prospective study material was composed of cDNA or gDNA derived from T cells, B-cell-depleted T cells, or PBMCs. HLA class I and class II types, where available, came from metadata supplied by the sample provider rather than from assay-based typing. Paper-wide results and their limitations: The quantity of clinical and demographic metadata differed by source and by participant and was supplied without curation.

The CDR3 numbers 15 residues from cysteine through phenylalanine. Kept here is only the CDR3 DNA, which spans 45 bases and is read in frame from base 1. The junction carries 16 bases between V and J, which are trimmed by 7 bases and 3 bases respectively. As encoded in the germline V gene, CDR1 is SGHAT while CDR2 is FQNNGV. What was sequenced was peripheral blood. The V gene is TRBV11-2 and the J gene is TRBJ1-3; the D region possibly corresponds to TRBD1 (6 bases align). This clonotype originated in a woman in her twenties or thirties with COVID-19, enrolled during active disease. For the CDR3, the sequence is CASTLGGLIGNTIYF. The nucleotide sequence reads TGTGCCAGCACCTTGGGGGGGCTAATTGGAAACACCATATATTTT.